The sequence of this T cell receptor beta chain was determined in a study of cytomegalovirus exposure and HLA in healthy donors. The study ran its PCR with 60 Vbeta and 13 Jbeta primers. TCRdb's copy holds only in-frame clones and misses some; the assay was immunoSEQ multiplex PCR. This sample has about 160,000 clones, with 60% to 80% found just once. The germline V gene has CDR1 MGHDK and CDR2 SYGVNS. Deletions cut 2 bases from V and 7 bases from J, with 11 bases between. The CDR3 has 13 amino acids. The chain combines TRBV25-1 with TRBJ1-2, with D maybe TRBD1 (5 bases). This clonotype was sampled from a man aged 18 to 29 in good health and CMV-seropositive. The sequenced material came from PBMCs. The CDR3, as DNA: TGTGCCAGCAGTGAAGGGGGGGAGGCTGGCTACACCTTC. Amino acids: CASSEGGEAGYTF.